A single sample gave rise to the 32 T cell receptor beta chains below, sequenced in a study of Graves' ophthalmopathy and Graves' hyperthyroidism listed by TCRdb under 2018. Sequencing was carried out with an Illumina HiSeq 2000. For repertoire sequencing, TCR beta CDR3 regions were amplified from RNA transcripts. The first round of RT-PCR was done with HTBI primers and the Qiagen OneStep RT-PCR kit, and was followed by a second round of multiplex PCR, then size selection and purification. The public reads were reanalyzed by TCRdb: fastp trimming at Q25, MiXCR alignment, in-frame beta chains only. Entries that share a CDR3 protein sequence are merged under the most common genes and DNA. In this sample the table shows about 400,000 distinct CDR3 sequences, approximately 15% of which occur a single time. The ten largest account for around 7% of the sample. Sequences were obtained from peripheral blood. Source of these receptors: a woman aged 18-29 years with stable Graves' hyperthyroidism. Donor details come from another sample of the same person, matched by shared clones.

J is TRBJ2-2 and V is TRBV5-1; D is tentatively TRBD1 or TRBD2 (6 bases each). CDR1 is SGHRS and CDR2 is YFSETQ in the germline V gene. The CDR3 covers 17 residues. Trimming stripped 2 bases from V and 5 bases from J, with 19 bases between. The CDR3, as DNA: TGCGCCAGCAGCTTCCCCCCTAGTGGGGGGCTGACCGGGGAGCTGTTTTTT. It is translated as CASSFPPSGGLTGELFF.

The chain employs TRBV12-3 or TRBV12-4 and TRBJ1-5; maybe TRBD1 (5 bases). Trimming stripped 1 base from V and 9 bases from J, with 13 bases between. The CDR3 totals 14 residues. The CDR3 region has the DNA TGTGCCAGCAGTTTAGGGGGCCCCCTTCCGCCCCAGCATTTT. As protein: CASSLGGPLPPQHF.

In its sample, this clonotype was seen many times. The gene calls are TRBV29-1 and TRBJ2-7, with 7 nucleotides matching TRBD1. The CDR3 contains 12 residues. Germline V gene data show CDR1 as SQVTM and CDR2 as ANQGSEA. J lost 2 bases, V lost 6 bases, and 4 bases had no gene match. CDR3 amino acids: CSVADRAYEQYF. DNA for the CDR3: TGCAGCGTGGCCGACAGGGCCTACGAGCAGTACTTC.

This clonotype has at least ten counts. This chain links TRBV27 with TRBJ2-6; D gene unclear. From germline, CDR1 is MNHEY and CDR2 SMNVEV (reference sequence). With 6 bases removed from V and 0 bases from J, the gap between germline ends came to 12 bases. This CDR3 is 16 amino acids long. Here the CDR3 reads CASSQVFFSGANVLTF. For the CDR3, the DNA is TGTGCCAGCAGCCAGGTCTTTTTCTCTGGGGCCAACGTCCTGACTTTC.

The table lists this clonotype with many counts. The V call is TRBV12-3 or TRBV12-4, the J call TRBJ1-1, with D perhaps matching TRBD1 (5 bases). This CDR3 is 15 amino acids long. Trimming cost V 5 bases and J 1 base, with 14 bases left between them. CDR3 nucleotide sequence: TGTGCCAGCAGTCCTTCGACAGTCGGGAACACTGAAGCTTTCTTT. This gives the protein CASSPSTVGNTEAFF.

In this sample, this clonotype turned up many times. J is TRBJ2-7 and V is TRBV12-3 or TRBV12-4; D is undetermined. Trimming pared 6 bases from V and 6 bases from J, leaving 12 bases between. The length of the CDR3 is 12 residues. CDR3 region: CASRRLPGEQYF. The CDR3 DNA sequence: TGTGCCAGCAGACGACTGCCAGGCGAGCAGTACTTC.

Ten or more counts support this clonotype. The CDR3 is CATSRGDQNYGYTF. In DNA form, the CDR3 reads TGTGCCACCAGCAGAGGGGACCAAAACTATGGCTACACCTTC. The gene calls are TRBV15 and TRBJ1-2; perhaps TRBD1 as D (5 bases). The CDR3 length is 14 residues. Trimming removed 1 base at V and 2 bases at J, with 8 bases between. Germline CDR1 LNHNV, CDR2 YYDKDF (reference sequence).

This clonotype was seen more than once but under ten times. The J gene is TRBJ2-7, the V gene TRBV5-6, with 10 nucleotides matching TRBD2. The CDR3 is made up of 15 amino acids. J gave up 3 bases and V 0 bases, and 3 bases lay outside the gene matches. The germline gives CDR1 SGHDT, CDR2 YYEEEE. CDR3 DNA: TGTGCCAGCAGCTTGGCTCCTAGCGGGGGCTACGAGCAGTACTTC. It encodes CASSLAPSGGYEQYF.

Many counts were recorded for this clonotype. The genes are TRBV4-1 and TRBJ2-7; possibly TRBD1 for D (5 bases). CDR3 length: 18 residues. CDR1 MGHRA and CDR2 YSYEKL come from the germline V gene. V was clipped by 1 base and J by 3 bases, with 22 bases between them. For the CDR3, the DNA is TGCGCCAGCAGCCAAGTAAGAGACAGAGGAAATCAATACTACGAGCAGTACTTC. It codes for CASSQVRDRGNQYYEQYF.

This clonotype was detected many times. The rearrangement joins TRBV4-1 to TRBJ1-2; D unresolved. The CDR3 has 16 residues. Trimming stripped 3 bases from V and 1 base from J, with 15 bases between. Per germline, CDR1 MGHRA and CDR2 YSYEKL. DNA for the CDR3: TGCGCCAGCAGCCATCCCGGACGGCGGCATAACTATGGCTACACCTTC. Translation gives CASSHPGRRHNYGYTF.

The V gene is TRBV3-1, the J gene TRBJ2-7; 7 bases line up with TRBD1. Germline V gene data show CDR1 as LGHDT and CDR2 as YNNKEL (reference sequence). This CDR3 has 14 residues. J was trimmed by 1 base and V by 1 base; bases with no gene match: 1. CDR3 region: CASSQGTGSYEQYF. DNA of the CDR3: TGTGCCAGCAGCCAAGGGACAGGTTCCTACGAGCAGTACTTC.

The table lists this clonotype with a few counts. The J gene is TRBJ2-3, the V gene TRBV12-3 or TRBV12-4, with no clear D. The CDR3 consists of 13 residues. V shed 4 bases and J shed 3 bases, with 8 bases lying between them. The CDR3 DNA follows: TGTGCCAGCAGTTCCCCCATAACAGATACGCAGTATTTT. This sequence encodes CASSSPITDTQYF.

This clonotype was recorded a few times. CDR3 bases: TGTGCCAGCAGCTCCCCCGGGACAGGGGATAACATTCAGTACTTC. It specifies CASSSPGTGDNIQYF. The rearrangement links TRBV5-6 to TRBJ2-4, with TRBD1 matching 10 bases. The CDR3 is 15 amino acids. V lost 3 bases and J lost 7; bases outside the gene matches: 7. CDR1 and CDR2 (germline): SGHDT, YYEEEE.

Turning to this clonotype: This sequence may be a read error, since a much larger clone differs from it by one base. The chain couples TRBV10-3 to TRBJ2-5, with 9 bases that match TRBD2. The V and J ends lost 7 bases and 4 bases, in that order; junction bases with no gene match: 10. CDR1 is ENHRY, CDR2 SYGVKD, per germline. The CDR3 extends over 15 amino acids. CDR3 loop: CAINRRTSDGETQYF. CDR3 sequence (DNA): TGTGCCATCAATCGCCGGACTAGCGATGGAGAGACCCAGTACTTC.

This clonotype was counted many times. The CDR3 protein is CATSDSGHGHQPQHF. The CDR3 DNA follows: TGTGCCACCAGTGATTCTGGACATGGCCATCAGCCCCAGCATTTT. The chain uses TRBV24-1 and TRBJ1-5, with TRBD1 as a possible D gene (5 bases). Trimming shortened V by 2 bases and J by 5 bases, and 12 bases separated the two germline ends. CDR3 size: 15 residues. The germline V gene has CDR1 KGHDR and CDR2 SFDVKD.

This clonotype was observed many times. The chain combines TRBV10-3 with TRBJ2-5, with D possibly being TRBD1 (6 bases). This CDR3 is built from 14 residues. The V and J ends lost 0 bases and 5 bases respectively, with 10 bases between them. The germline CDR1 and CDR2 sequences are ENHRY and SYGVKD. The CDR3 loop reads CAISESQGAETQYF. CDR3 DNA sequence: TGTGCCATCAGTGAGTCACAGGGAGCGGAGACCCAGTACTTC.

This clonotype appeared a few times. This CDR3 is CASSILLLDSAIYGYTF. The CDR3, as DNA: TGTGCCAGCTCAATCCTACTTCTCGACAGCGCGATCTATGGCTACACCTTC. J is TRBJ1-2 and V is TRBV18; D perhaps matches TRBD1 (5 bases). Trimming took off 5 bases at V and 4 bases at J, with 23 bases between the two ends. The V gene's germline CDR1 is KGHSH and CDR2 LQKENI. The CDR3 is made up of 17 amino acids.

This clonotype has more than one count but fewer than ten. The gene calls are TRBV6-5 and TRBJ2-7; 10 bases fit TRBD2. The ends lost 1 base at V and 3 bases at J; junction bases unmatched: 6. Germline lookup yields CDR1 MNHEY and CDR2 SVGAGI. CDR3 length: 16 amino acids. The CDR3 region is CASSYLQAGGRYEQYF. In nucleotides, the CDR3 is TGTGCCAGCAGTTACTTACAAGCGGGAGGGCGCTACGAGCAGTACTTC.

This chain connects TRBV6-2 or TRBV6-3 to TRBJ1-1; no reliable D call. The CDR3 covers 15 residues. Germline values: CDR1 MNHEY, CDR2 SVGEGT. The V end was cut by 6 bases, the J end by 0 bases, with 14 bases between. The CDR3 DNA follows: TGTGCCAGCAGAACGTTAGAAGACATGAACACTGAAGCTTTCTTT. Translation gives CASRTLEDMNTEAFF.

This clonotype was counted only a few times. V usage is TRBV6-1 and J usage is TRBJ1-2; TRBD1 is a possible D gene (6 bases). Deletions cut 2 bases from V and 2 bases from J, with 15 bases between. The germline CDR1 and CDR2 sequences are MNHNS and SASEGT. This CDR3 region has 16 residues. CDR3 sequence (DNA): TGTGCCAGCAGTGAAAATAGAGGACAGCCGAACTATGGCTACACCTTC. It specifies CASSENRGQPNYGYTF.

There are a few counts of this clonotype. This sequence joins TRBV24-1 and TRBJ2-7, with TRBD1 matching over 7 bases. Unmatched junction bases numbered 10, after V lost 5 bases and J lost 7 bases. Germline-derived CDR1 and CDR2 are KGHDR and SFDVKD. This CDR3 contains 14 residues. CDR3 bases: TGTGCCACCAGTGGCACTACAGGGGCGAGTGAGCAGTACTTC. Protein: CATSGTTGASEQYF.

This clonotype was seen at least ten times. V and J are TRBV18 and TRBJ2-5; possible D gene TRBD2, 7 bases. The CDR3 length is 14 residues. Germline values: CDR1 KGHSH, CDR2 LQKENI. Trimming stripped 3 bases from V and 2 bases from J, with 10 bases between. This CDR3 is CASSPRGAQETQYF. The CDR3 nucleotides are TGTGCCAGCTCACCTCGGGGGGCGCAAGAGACCCAGTACTTC.

This clonotype was found many times. V usage is TRBV9 and J usage is TRBJ1-2; TRBD1 might be the D (6 bases). The V gene lost 0 bases and the J gene lost 7 bases, with 16 bases spanning the gap. Germline CDR1 and CDR2: SGDLS and YYNGEE. This CDR3 is 15 amino acids long. In DNA form, the CDR3 reads TGTGCCAGCAGCGTAGTAGTCGGGGGGCTAGGTGGCTACACCTTC. Its protein is CASSVVVGGLGGYTF.

This clonotype was detected many times. V and J are TRBV7-2 and TRBJ2-2; a weak D match, TRBD2 (5 bases). This CDR3 has 16 amino acids. CDR1 and CDR2 (germline): SGHTA, FQGNSA. V lost 7 bases and J 5 bases, leaving 20 bases between the germline ends. CDR3 region: CASTQRTGTLTGELFF. CDR3 bases: TGTGCCAGCACTCAGCGAACGGGAACCTTAACCGGGGAGCTGTTTTTT.

This chain links TRBV2 with TRBJ1-2, with no clear D. This CDR3 is 11 amino acids long. V lost 2 bases, J lost 8 bases, and 6 bases lay in between. CDR1 SNHLY and CDR2 FYNNEI come from the germline V gene. The CDR3, as DNA: TGTGCCAGCAGTGAAACGGGGGGCTACACCTTC. Protein: CASSETGGYTF.

Turning to this clonotype: Being one base from a much bigger clone, this may be a read error. The final CDR3 position lacks the conserved phenylalanine or tryptophan, pointing to a likely read error. V and J are TRBV27 and TRBJ2-6; D is undetermined. Germline loops: CDR1 MNHEY, CDR2 SMNVEV (reference sequence). The CDR3 sequence is 14 residues long. V was pared by 6 bases and J by 0 bases, with 6 bases between. The CDR3 is CASSLASGANVLTS. The CDR3 DNA sequence: TGTGCCAGCAGCCTCGCCTCTGGGGCCAACGTCCTGACTTCC.

This clonotype was found many times. This chain links TRBV12-3 or TRBV12-4 with TRBJ2-5; 7 bases map to TRBD1. The CDR3 is 14 residues long. V dropped 6 bases and J dropped 4; count of bases not matched to a gene: 8. Here the CDR3 reads CASRGTGVSETQYF. CDR3 sequence (DNA): TGTGCCAGCAGGGGTACAGGGGTTTCAGAGACCCAGTACTTC.

This clonotype has ten or more counts. J is TRBJ1-6 and V is TRBV19, with TRBD1 as a possible D gene (5 bases). The CDR3 is 12 residues long. V shed 7 bases and J shed 15 bases, with 16 bases lying between them. CDR1 is LNHDA and CDR2 is SQIVND in the germline V gene (reference sequence). The DNA for the CDR3 is TGTGCCAGTACCGGGGGAGGTCTGGACCTCCACTTT. This translates into CASTGGGLDLHF.

This clonotype was counted at least ten times. The gene calls are TRBV19 and TRBJ1-2; D perhaps matches TRBD1 (5 bases). Germline V gene lookup returns CDR1 LNHDA and CDR2 SQIVND (reference sequence). V lost 5 bases, J lost 6 bases, and 19 bases lay in between. The CDR3 spans 15 residues. The CDR3 DNA follows: TGTGCCAGTAGTCCTTGGGGCAGCCCGGGGGATGGCTACACCTTC. Its protein product is CASSPWGSPGDGYTF.

This clonotype was counted ten times or more. The V and J genes are TRBV7-2 and TRBJ2-2; 8 bases are a match to TRBD1. There are 15 residues in the CDR3. Germline V CDR1 and CDR2: SGHTA, FQGNSA. The V and J ends lost 3 bases and 1 base, in that order; junction bases with no gene match: 1. The CDR3 DNA follows: TGTGCCAGCAGCTTCGGGACAGGGAACACCGGGGAGCTGTTTTTT. Translation: CASSFGTGNTGELFF. Filled out from reference TRBV7-2 and TRBJ2-2, the complete variable domain reads GAGVSQSPSNKVTEKGKDVELRCDPISGHTALYWYRQSLGQGLEFLIYFQGNSAPDKSGLPSDRFSAERTGGSVSTLTIQRTQQEDSAVYLCASSFGTGNTGELFFGEGSRLTVL.

There are many counts of this clonotype. The chain is built from TRBV6-1 and TRBJ1-1; no reliable D call. This CDR3 spans 11 amino acids. Trimming left V 6 bases short and J 4 bases short, with 6 bases between. CDR1 is MNHNS, CDR2 SASEGT, per germline. The CDR3: CASSGRTEAFF. The CDR3 DNA reads TGTGCCAGCAGCGGACGCACTGAAGCTTTCTTT.

This clonotype was counted many times. The chain uses TRBV12-3 or TRBV12-4 and TRBJ2-7, with 7 bases fitting TRBD1. Trimming took 7 bases from V and 3 from J; bases not matched to a gene: 3. CDR3 size: 12 residues. The CDR3 loop reads CASKRDSYEQYF. The CDR3 nucleotides read TGTGCCAGCAAACGGGACAGCTACGAGCAGTACTTC.